The rows below give T cell receptor beta chains drawn from one sample of a study of Ad26.COV2.S vaccination and SARS-CoV-2 variants. Sequencing used immunoSEQ multiplex PCR; TCRdb keeps in-frame clones, though not all of them. The table lists about 350,000 clones, around 89% of them singletons, with roughly 5% in the top ten. Sequencing used peripheral blood, obtained in a trial of Ad26.COV2.S vaccine versus placebo. These receptors all stem from a person between 18 and 65 years old who received the Ad26.COV2.S COVID-19 vaccine or a placebo. CDR3s include the opening cysteine and the closing phenylalanine or tryptophan. A D gene is named only where the DNA matches it firmly. A row's size may be missing; if present it is once, few, many or a size class.

J gene,V gene,D gene,clone size,CDR3 DNA,CDR3 protein
TRBJ1-1,TRBV11-2,TRBD1,few,TGTGCCAGCAGCCCCAGACAGGGGGAAAACACTGAAGCTTTCTTT,CASSPRQGENTEAFF
TRBJ2-2,TRBV4-2,.,once,TGTGCCAGCAGCCAAGGAAGGGGCGGTGTAACCGGGGAGCTGTTTTTT,CASSQGRGGVTGELFF
TRBJ2-7,TRBV24-1,TRBD2,.,TGTGCCACCAGTGATTCCACAGCCGGGACTAGTCTCGAGCAGTACTTC,CATSDSTAGTSLEQYF
TRBJ1-1,TRBV11-3,TRBD1,.,TGTGCCAGCAGCCACAGGGGGCGACCCCTTGAAGCTTTCTTT,CASSHRGRPLEAFF
TRBJ2-3,TRBV13,TRBD2,.,TGTGCCAGCAGCTTCGGGGGGGTTATGGATACGCAGTATTTT,CASSFGGVMDTQYF
TRBJ1-1,TRBV3-1/TRBV3-2,.,.,TGTGCCAGCAGCCAAGGCAGGGTAGACACTGAAGCTTTCTTT,CASSQGRVDTEAFF
TRBJ1-5,TRBV15,TRBD1,.,TGTGCCACCAGCAGCCAAGGACAGGGGCGAAATCAGCCCCAGCATTTT,CATSSQGQGRNQPQHF
TRBJ2-7,TRBV7-9,TRBD2,.,TGTGCCAGCAGCTATATCGGGACTACTTTGTTCTACGAGCAGTACTTC,CASSYIGTTLFYEQYF
TRBJ2-7,TRBV12-3/TRBV12-4,.,once,TGTGCCAGCAGTTTTAGGGGAGCCGGCGAGCAGTACTTC,CASSFRGAGEQYF
TRBJ1-2,TRBV6-5,.,.,TGTGCCAGCAGTCGGACAGCCAACTATGGCTACACCTTC,CASSRTANYGYTF
TRBJ2-1,TRBV19,.,.,TGTGCCAGTAGTACTGACCTCTCCTACAATGAGCAGTTCTTC,CASSTDLSYNEQFF
TRBJ1-4,TRBV5-1,.,.,TGCGCCAGCCGCCTCCAGGGTACGGCTAATGAAAAACTGTTTTTT,CASRLQGTANEKLFF
TRBJ2-2,TRBV3-1/TRBV3-2,.,.,TGTGCCAGCAGTCAGCCTCTTGGGCCCGGGGAGCTGTTTTTT,CASSQPLGPGELFF
TRBJ2-2,TRBV7-7,TRBD2,.,TGTGCTAGCAGCTCGGGGGGGGCCGTCACCGGGGAGCTGTTTTTT,CASSSGGAVTGELFF
TRBJ2-5,TRBV7-2,.,.,TGTGCCAGCAGCTTACTAGCGCTCCAAGAGACCCAGTACTTC,CASSLLALQETQYF
TRBJ2-5,TRBV28,TRBD1,.,TGTGCCAGCAGTAAAAACGGACAGGGGGTAAGCAGAGAGACCCAGTACTTC,CASSKNGQGVSRETQYF
TRBJ2-3,TRBV15,TRBD1,.,TGTGCCACCAGCAGGGCGGACAGGGACACAGATACGCAGTATTTT,CATSRADRDTDTQYF
TRBJ2-3,TRBV3-1/TRBV3-2,.,.,TGTGCCAGCAGCCCGGCCCGGAGTGGGGCGCAGTATTTT,CASSPARSGAQYF
TRBJ1-1,TRBV14,TRBD1,.,TGTGCCAGCAGCCAGGGACAGGGATTTGCGAACACTGAAGCTTTCTTT,CASSQGQGFANTEAFF
TRBJ2-7,TRBV6-2/TRBV6-3,TRBD1,.,TGTGCCAGCAGTTTCCAGGGGGCCTACGAGCAGTACTTC,CASSFQGAYEQYF
TRBJ2-1,TRBV6-2/TRBV6-3,TRBD1,.,TGTGCCAGCAGCCAGGGGGCAGGCAATGAGCAGTTCTTC,CASSQGAGNEQFF
TRBJ2-5,TRBV5-4,TRBD1,.,TGTGCCAGCAGCTTGGGGGTTATCACAGGGGATCCAGCAGAGACCCAGTACTTC,CASSLGVITGDPAETQYF
TRBJ1-5,TRBV19,.,.,TGTGCCAGTAAATGGAATTCGGAAAGCAATCAGCCCCAGCATTTT,CASKWNSESNQPQHF
TRBJ2-1,TRBV5-8,.,.,TGTGCCAGCAGCTTGCAGGGCTCCTCCTACAATGAGCAGTTCTTC,CASSLQGSSYNEQFF
TRBJ2-2,TRBV19,.,.,TGTGCCAGTGGGGGGCCTAACACCGGGGAGCTGTTTTTT,CASGGPNTGELFF
TRBJ2-7,TRBV29-1,TRBD2,.,TGCAGCGGTGCCACACTAGCGGAGGGGGAGCAGTACTTC,CSGATLAEGEQYF
TRBJ2-7,TRBV5-1,.,.,TGCGCCAGCAGCTTGGACAGCCTGGGGCCTTACGAGCAGTACTTC,CASSLDSLGPYEQYF
TRBJ2-5,TRBV19,TRBD1,.,TGTGCCAGTAGTAAATTACAGGGGGCAGAGACCCAGTACTTC,CASSKLQGAETQYF
TRBJ1-5,TRBV30,.,.,TGTGCCTGGAGCTCGGGCACTTATAGCAATCAGCCCCAGCATTTT,CAWSSGTYSNQPQHF
TRBJ2-1,TRBV7-6,.,.,TGTGCCAGCAGCTTAGCCGGGAGCCTCTACAATGAGCAGTTCTTC,CASSLAGSLYNEQFF
TRBJ2-7,TRBV5-1,TRBD2,.,TGCGCCAGCAGCTTGTCCCCTGGCGGGAGCTCCTACGAGCAGTACTTC,CASSLSPGGSSYEQYF
TRBJ1-3,TRBV7-9,TRBD1,.,TGTGCCAGCAGACCCCCGGGACAGCTTGGAAACACCATATATTTT,CASRPPGQLGNTIYF
TRBJ2-2,TRBV7-2,.,.,TGTGCCAGCAGACCCCGGGCTCCGAAATCCGGGGAGCTGTTTTTT,CASRPRAPKSGELFF
TRBJ1-1,TRBV6-5,.,.,TGTGCCAGCAGTCAGCAAGAACGGGGGTCTGAAGCTTTCTTT,CASSQQERGSEAFF
TRBJ1-5,TRBV9,.,.,TGTGCCAGCAGCGTATCAGGGGGCAATCAGCCCCAGCATTTT,CASSVSGGNQPQHF
TRBJ1-1,TRBV19,TRBD1,.,TGTGCCAGTAGTAGTGGACAGGGAAGGGCTGAAGCTTTCTTT,CASSSGQGRAEAFF
TRBJ1-2,TRBV10-3,.,.,TGTGCCATCAGTGAGTCGACACAGGGCGGCCGTGGCTACACCTTC,CAISESTQGGRGYTF
TRBJ2-6,TRBV4-2,TRBD1,once,TGTGCCAGCAGCCAAGAGGGACAGGGGGCCTCTGGGGCCAACGTCCTGACTTTC,CASSQEGQGASGANVLTF
TRBJ1-1,TRBV6-2/TRBV6-3,.,.,TGTGCCAGCAGTCCGACACGGAACACTGAAGCTTTCTTT,CASSPTRNTEAFF
TRBJ1-1,TRBV5-1,.,once,TGCGCCAGCCGGACAGCCTTGAACACTGAAGCTTTCTTT,CASRTALNTEAFF
TRBJ2-5,TRBV19,.,few,TGTGCCAGTGGCCGGGTGATAGGAAGCCAAGAGACCCAGTACTTC,CASGRVIGSQETQYF
TRBJ2-5,TRBV28,.,.,TGTGCCAGCAGTTTAGGCAGCCAAGAGACCCAGTACTTC,CASSLGSQETQYF
TRBJ2-7,TRBV5-1,TRBD2,.,TGCGCCAGCAGCTTGGGAGGCGGGGGTAACGAGCAGTACTTC,CASSLGGGGNEQYF
TRBJ1-5,TRBV15,TRBD1,.,TGTGCCACCAGCAGATCAGGGGGAAATCAGCCCCAGCATTTT,CATSRSGGNQPQHF
TRBJ2-5,TRBV11-2,.,.,TGTGCCAGCAGCTTAGGCAACCAAGAGACCCAGTACTTC,CASSLGNQETQYF
TRBJ2-3,TRBV9,TRBD1,.,TGTGCCAGCAGCGCCTCCGGGACAGGGACTGTCACAGATACGCAGTATTTT,CASSASGTGTVTDTQYF
TRBJ2-2,TRBV5-4,TRBD1,.,TGTGCCAGCAGCTGGGACAGGGGAGGGACCGGGGAGCTGTTTTTT,CASSWDRGGTGELFF
TRBJ1-1,TRBV5-1,.,.,TGCGCCAGCAGCTTGCAGGGGTCGGTTAATTCCCCTGAAGCTTTCTTT,CASSLQGSVNSPEAFF
TRBJ2-3,TRBV4-1,.,.,TGCGCCGCCAGCGATGGGGGACTTACAGATACGCAGTATTTT,CAASDGGLTDTQYF
TRBJ1-4,TRBV4-2,TRBD1,.,TGTGCCAGCAGCCAAGGGACCGGGACAGGGGCTGAAAAACTGTTTTTT,CASSQGTGTGAEKLFF
TRBJ2-1,TRBV10-3,TRBD2,.,TGTGCCATCAGCGATAGACTAGCGGGAGGGACGAACAATGAGCAGTTCTTC,CAISDRLAGGTNNEQFF
TRBJ2-2,TRBV12-3/TRBV12-4,.,.,TGTGCCAGCACGGGGGCCCTGACCGGGGAGCTGTTTTTT,CASTGALTGELFF
TRBJ1-1,TRBV5-8,.,.,TGTGCCAGCAGTAGATCTTTGGACACCTTGGGGGCTTTCTTT,CASSRSLDTLGAFF
TRBJ2-5,TRBV6-5,TRBD2,.,TGTGCCAGCAACGGCGGGGGAGTGGGACAAGAGACCCAGTACTTC,CASNGGGVGQETQYF
TRBJ1-1,TRBV15,.,.,TGTGCCACCAGCGAAATAGTACAGCTGAACACTGAAGCTTTCTTT,CATSEIVQLNTEAFF
TRBJ2-3,TRBV19,.,.,TGTGCCAGTAGTCTACTGACAGGCGCAGATACGCAGTATTTT,CASSLLTGADTQYF
TRBJ2-5,TRBV6-2/TRBV6-3,TRBD1,.,TGTGCCAGCAGTTACCGCCGGGACAGGGCTCAAGAGACCCAGTACTTC,CASSYRRDRAQETQYF
TRBJ2-6,TRBV6-5,.,.,TGTGCCAGCAAACCCTCTGGGGCCAACGTCCTGACTTTC,CASKPSGANVLTF
TRBJ2-1,TRBV6-1,TRBD1,.,TGTGCCAGCAGTGAAGCGGGACAGGGGGCTCGGTACAATGAGCAGTTCTTC,CASSEAGQGARYNEQFF
TRBJ1-1,TRBV27,.,.,TGTGCCAGCAGTTTAAGGCCGGCGAACACTGAAGCTTTCTTT,CASSLRPANTEAFF